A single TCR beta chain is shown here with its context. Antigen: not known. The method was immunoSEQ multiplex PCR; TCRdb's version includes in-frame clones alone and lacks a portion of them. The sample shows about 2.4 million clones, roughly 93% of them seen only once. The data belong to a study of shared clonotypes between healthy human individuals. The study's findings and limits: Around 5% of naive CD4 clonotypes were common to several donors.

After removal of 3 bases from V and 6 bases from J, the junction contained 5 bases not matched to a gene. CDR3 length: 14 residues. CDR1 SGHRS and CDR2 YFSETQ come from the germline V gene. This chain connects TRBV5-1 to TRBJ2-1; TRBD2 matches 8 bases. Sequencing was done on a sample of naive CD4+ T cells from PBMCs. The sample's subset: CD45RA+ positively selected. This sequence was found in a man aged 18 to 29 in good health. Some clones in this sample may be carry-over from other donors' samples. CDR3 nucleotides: TGCGCCAGCAGCTCCGATAGCGGGATCAATGAGCAGTTCTTC. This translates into CASSSDSGINEQFF.